Listed here are 3 T cell receptor beta chains from one sample, sequenced in a study of beta chain features in type 1 diabetes. The antigens for these receptors are not known. TCRB transcripts that were expressed got sequenced, as all of the isolated RNA had been reverse transcribed. Sequenced by immunoSEQ multiplex PCR; TCRdb stores in-frame clones only, minus some. The sample records about 650,000 clones, about an eighth being singletons. Study-level findings and limits: Shorter TCRB CDR3s, moderately but significantly so, marked every one of the four CD4+ subsets in Type 1 diabetes patients.

The sequencing sample was made of naive CD4+ T cells from blood. The receptors were gathered from a man aged 25 to 40 with type 1 diabetes.

This clone was seen only a few times. J is TRBJ1-2 and V is TRBV7-9; TRBD1 is a possible D gene (6 bases). CDR1 and CDR2 from the germline V gene are SEHNR and FQNEAQ (reference sequence). The CDR3 has 16 amino acids. Trimming left V 5 bases short and J 5 bases short, with 21 bases between. This CDR3 reads CASSHAAGTIWYGYTF. The CDR3 DNA sequence: TGTGCCAGCAGCCACGCGGCAGGGACAATCTGGTATGGCTACACCTTC.

V usage is TRBV19 and J usage is TRBJ2-3; D gene ambiguous. CDR1 is LNHDA, CDR2 SQIVND, per germline (reference sequence). The CDR3 length is 15 residues. V lost 3 bases, J lost 2 bases, and 12 bases lay in between. The CDR3 coding sequence is TGTGCCAGTAGTATGAGCAGAGGCAACACAGATACGCAGTATTTT. This translates into CASSMSRGNTDTQYF.

J is TRBJ2-1 and V is TRBV9; D unclear. Germline assignment: CDR1 SGDLS and CDR2 YYNGEE. V was shortened by 2 bases and J by 0 bases, with 15 bases between the two germline ends. The CDR3 spans 17 residues. The CDR3 nucleotides read TGTGCCAGCAGCGTCGCCCCGGGTCTTATCTCCTACAATGAGCAGTTCTTC. This translates into CASSVAPGLISYNEQFF.